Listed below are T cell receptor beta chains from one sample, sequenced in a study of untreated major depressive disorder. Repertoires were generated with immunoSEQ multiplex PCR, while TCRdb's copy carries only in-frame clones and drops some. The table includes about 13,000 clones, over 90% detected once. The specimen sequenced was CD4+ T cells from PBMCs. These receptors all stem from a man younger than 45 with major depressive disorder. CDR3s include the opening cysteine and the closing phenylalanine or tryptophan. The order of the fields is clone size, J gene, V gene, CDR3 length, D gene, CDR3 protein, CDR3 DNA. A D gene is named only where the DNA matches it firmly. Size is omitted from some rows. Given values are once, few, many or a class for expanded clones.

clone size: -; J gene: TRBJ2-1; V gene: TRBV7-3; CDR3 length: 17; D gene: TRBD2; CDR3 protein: CASSLLPSGASYNEQFF; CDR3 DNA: TGTGCCAGCAGCTTACTTCCTAGCGGGGCCTCCTACAATGAGCAGTTCTTC
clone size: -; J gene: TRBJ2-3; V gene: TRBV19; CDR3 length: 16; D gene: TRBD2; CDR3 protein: CASSIRGGFGPDTQYF; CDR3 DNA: TGTGCCAGTAGTATCCGGGGGGGGTTCGGGCCAGATACGCAGTATTTT
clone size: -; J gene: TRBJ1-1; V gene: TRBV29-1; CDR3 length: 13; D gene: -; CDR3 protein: CSAAEGTNTEAFF; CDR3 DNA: TGCAGCGCCGCAGAGGGTACGAACACTGAAGCTTTCTTT
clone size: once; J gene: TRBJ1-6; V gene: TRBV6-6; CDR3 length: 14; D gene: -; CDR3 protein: CASSYRVGTSPLHF; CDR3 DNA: TGTGCCAGCAGTTACAGGGTTGGGACTTCACCCCTCCACTTT
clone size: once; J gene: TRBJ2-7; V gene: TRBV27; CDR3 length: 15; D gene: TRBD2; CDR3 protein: CASSSGGARGYEQYF; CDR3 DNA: TGTGCCAGCAGTAGCGGGGGGGCCCGAGGCTACGAGCAGTACTTC
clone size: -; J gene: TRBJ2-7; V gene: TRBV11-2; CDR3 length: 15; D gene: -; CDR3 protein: CASSYEGAADHEQYF; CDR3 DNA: TGTGCCAGCAGCTACGAAGGGGCGGCGGACCACGAGCAGTACTTC
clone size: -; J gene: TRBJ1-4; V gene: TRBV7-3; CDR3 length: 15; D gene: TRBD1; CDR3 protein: CASSANRGRNEKLFF; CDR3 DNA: TGTGCCAGCAGCGCTAACAGGGGGAGGAATGAAAAACTGTTTTTT
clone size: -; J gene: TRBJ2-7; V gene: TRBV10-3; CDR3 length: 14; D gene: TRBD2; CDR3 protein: CAISDERGDYEQYF; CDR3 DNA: TGTGCCATCAGTGATGAGCGGGGGGACTACGAGCAGTACTTC
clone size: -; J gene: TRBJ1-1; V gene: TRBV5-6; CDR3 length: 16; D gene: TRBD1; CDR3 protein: CASSLTGQALRGKAFF; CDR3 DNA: TGTGCCAGCAGCTTGACGGGACAGGCCCTAAGGGGGAAAGCTTTCTTT
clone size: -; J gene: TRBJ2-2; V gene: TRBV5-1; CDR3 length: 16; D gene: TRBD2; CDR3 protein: CASSLVAGGPTGELFF; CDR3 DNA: TGCGCCAGCAGCTTGGTTGCGGGGGGGCCCACCGGGGAGCTGTTTTTT
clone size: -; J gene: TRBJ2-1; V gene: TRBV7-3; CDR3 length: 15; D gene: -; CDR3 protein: CASSTQGPNGNEQFF; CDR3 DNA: TGTGCCAGCAGCACCCAGGGGCCAAACGGCAATGAGCAGTTCTTC
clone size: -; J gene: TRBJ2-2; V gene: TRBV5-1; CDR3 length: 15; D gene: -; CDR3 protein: CASSSQGKYTGELFF; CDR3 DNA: TGCGCCAGCAGCTCTCAGGGGAAGTACACCGGGGAGCTGTTTTTT